Listed below are T cell receptor beta chains from one sample, sequenced in a study of cytomegalovirus exposure and HLA in healthy donors. The repertoire was sequenced with immunoSEQ multiplex PCR; TCRdb's copy has only in-frame clones and lacks some. The sample's table shows about 130,000 clones. Sequences were obtained from PBMCs. The receptor set was obtained from a young man in good health and CMV-seronegative. CDR3s include the opening cysteine and the closing phenylalanine or tryptophan. D genes are given only for firm matches.

V	D	J	CDR3	DNA
TRBV28	.	TRBJ1-5	CASSLGEYSNQPQHF	TGTGCCAGCAGTTTAGGGGAGTATAGCAATCAGCCCCAGCATTTT
TRBV30	.	TRBJ1-1	CAWNRVQGNEAFF	TGTGCCTGGAATAGAGTTCAGGGCAATGAAGCTTTCTTT
TRBV5-1	TRBD2	TRBJ2-1	CASSFSGRRDEQFF	TGCGCCAGCAGCTTTAGCGGGAGAAGGGATGAGCAGTTCTTC
TRBV27	.	TRBJ1-2	CASSLSWRDYGYTF	TGTGCCAGCAGTTTATCATGGAGGGACTATGGCTACACCTTC
TRBV5-4	.	TRBJ2-2	CASSPRLEGGELFF	TGTGCCAGCAGCCCTCGACTAGAAGGCGGGGAGCTGTTTTTT
TRBV4-3	.	TRBJ2-1	CASSQDRSFNNEQFF	TGCGCCAGCAGCCAAGATAGGAGTTTCAACAATGAGCAGTTCTTC
TRBV7-2	TRBD1	TRBJ2-5	CASSLGGQGQETQYF	TGTGCCAGCAGCTTAGGGGGACAGGGACAAGAGACCCAGTACTTC
TRBV7-6	TRBD1	TRBJ1-6	CASSPRGQGNSPLHF	TGTGCCAGCAGCCCGCGGGGACAGGGAAATTCACCCCTCCACTTT
TRBV28	TRBD1	TRBJ2-7	CASLPPGTVNYEQYF	TGTGCCAGCCTTCCTCCCGGGACAGTTAACTACGAGCAGTACTTC
TRBV6-4	.	TRBJ2-2	CASSFSDNTGELFF	TGTGCCAGCAGTTTCAGTGATAACACCGGGGAGCTGTTTTTT
TRBV28	TRBD2	TRBJ2-7	CASSSRTSGRNEQYF	TGTGCCAGCAGTTCACGGACTAGCGGGAGAAACGAGCAGTACTTC
TRBV10-2	TRBD1	TRBJ2-3	CASRKDRFTDTQYF	TGCGCCAGCAGAAAGGACAGGTTCACAGACACGCAGTATTTT
TRBV9	.	TRBJ2-5	CASSVVGQPTQETQYF	TGTGCCAGCAGCGTAGTTGGACAGCCGACCCAAGAGACCCAGTACTTC
TRBV7-2	.	TRBJ2-7	CASSLEGGYEQYF	TGTGCCAGCAGCTTAGAAGGCGGCTACGAGCAGTACTTC
TRBV7-2	.	TRBJ1-1	CASSLFGGNTEAFF	TGTGCCAGCAGCTTATTCGGCGGGAACACTGAAGCTTTCTTT
TRBV7-7	.	TRBJ1-1	CASSTSRYTEAFF	TGTGCCAGCAGTACATCTAGGTACACTGAAGCTTTCTTT
TRBV11-3	.	TRBJ2-2	CASRISTIATGNTGELFF	TGTGCCAGCAGAATTAGTACCATCGCGACAGGGAACACCGGGGAGCTGTTTTTT